Shown below are 11 T cell receptor beta chains from a single sample sequenced in a study of blood T cells in healthy people across ages. A second PCR of about 7 to 11 cycles used a sample-barcoded 5' primer and a J-beta primer mix. TCRdb analysed the 5' RACE reads with MiXCR anew, one entry per CDR3 protein. The table lists about 800,000 distinct CDR3 sequences, over 45% of them singletons, with about 20% in the top ten. Sequences were obtained from blood. The receptors originated from a man aged 25-45 years in good health.

There are a few counts of this clonotype. This chain joins TRBV7-9 and TRBJ2-7, with TRBD1 matching over 7 bases. Trimming took 2 bases from V and 0 from J; bases not matched to a gene: 4. CDR3 size: 15 residues. CDR1 and CDR2 (germline): SEHNR, FQNEAQ (reference sequence). The CDR3 DNA sequence: TGTGCCAGCAGCTTACCGGACAGGCCCTCCTACGAGCAGTACTTC. Residues: CASSLPDRPSYEQYF.

The V and J genes are TRBV29-1 and TRBJ2-3; D remains ambiguous. This CDR3 region has 14 residues. The germline V gene encodes CDR1 SQVTM and CDR2 ANQGSEA. The V end was cut by 3 bases, the J end by 1 base, with 11 bases between. The CDR3 nucleotides are TGCAGCGTTGAGGAACTTCAAGGCACAGATACGCAGTATTTT. Protein sequence: CSVEELQGTDTQYF.

This clonotype showed up just a few times. The chain links TRBV27 to TRBJ2-5; the D is unclear. V was shortened by 2 bases and J by 2 bases, with 9 bases between the two germline ends. CDR1 MNHEY and CDR2 SMNVEV come from the germline V gene (reference sequence). CDR3 length equals 14 residues. DNA of the CDR3: TGTGCCAGCAGTTTAATAGGGCAGCAAGAGACCCAGTACTTC. This gives the protein CASSLIGQQETQYF.

The chain employs TRBV29-1 and TRBJ1-1, with D hard to call. Per germline, CDR1 SQVTM and CDR2 ANQGSEA. The CDR3 runs to 12 residues. V lost 5 bases, J lost 0 bases, and 7 bases lay in between. This CDR3 is CSVMTLNTEAFF. CDR3 coding DNA: TGCAGCGTTATGACGCTGAACACTGAAGCTTTCTTT.

This clonotype showed up just a few times. The chain employs TRBV20-1 and TRBJ2-5; TRBD2 matches 7 bases. Germline V gives CDR1 DFQATT, CDR2 SNEGSKA (reference sequence). CDR3 length: 13 amino acids. Trimming took 7 bases from V and 2 from J; bases not matched to a gene: 7. CDR3 in DNA: TGCAGTGGAGATTTGCGGGGGCAAGAGACCCAGTACTTC. Amino acid sequence: CSGDLRGQETQYF.

This chain connects TRBV5-1 to TRBJ2-5; TRBD1 aligns across 10 bases. The J segment lost 4 bases and the V segment lost 2 bases, leaving 8 bases of the junction unmatched. Per germline, CDR1 SGHRS and CDR2 YFSETQ. This CDR3 contains 16 residues. The CDR3 spells CASSLDDRGLRETQYF. In DNA form, the CDR3 reads TGCGCCAGCAGCTTAGATGACAGGGGGCTTCGAGAGACCCAGTACTTC.

This chain joins TRBV27 and TRBJ2-2, with TRBD2 matching over 11 bases. Unmatched junction bases numbered 8, after V lost 7 bases and J lost 4 bases. The CDR3 loop spans 16 amino acids. CDR1 and CDR2 from the germline V gene are MNHEY and SMNVEV (reference sequence). CDR3 coding DNA: TGTGCCAGCACGATAGCGGGAGGGCCGGGCACCGGGGAGCTGTTTTTT. Its protein product is CASTIAGGPGTGELFF.

The V gene is TRBV7-2, the J gene TRBJ2-5; the match to TRBD2 covers 7 bases. The DNA matches TRBJ2-7 better at its end, which makes the J call doubtful. Germline CDR1 reads SGHTA; CDR2 reads FQGNSA. The CDR3 spans 15 residues. The CDR3 here is CASSWGGGASYEQYF. The CDR3 DNA is TGTGCCAGCAGCTGGGGGGGAGGGGCCTCCTACGAGCAGTACTTC.

The chain links TRBV7-2 to TRBJ2-3; TRBD1 matches 9 bases. J gave up 4 bases and V 5 bases, and 13 bases lay outside the gene matches. Germline CDR1 reads SGHTA; CDR2 reads FQGNSA. This CDR3 is 17 amino acids long. CDR3 DNA: TGTGCCAGCAGCCTACAGGGGGCGTCTTTTGTGCCAGATACGCAGTATTTT. It yields the protein CASSLQGASFVPDTQYF.

The table lists this clonotype with a few counts. The V and J genes are TRBV7-2 and TRBJ2-2; D is undetermined. V lost 7 bases and J lost 1, with 10 bases in between. Germline V gene sequence: CDR1 SGHTA, CDR2 FQGNSA. The CDR3 is 14 residues long. In DNA, the CDR3 is TGTGCCAGCACCCCGGACCTGAACACCGGGGAGCTGTTTTTT. Translated: CASTPDLNTGELFF.

This clonotype was observed a few times. The V gene is TRBV7-2, the J gene TRBJ2-4; TRBD1 might be the D (5 bases). Germline V gene data show CDR1 as SGHTA and CDR2 as FQGNSA. V shed 6 bases and J shed 0 bases, with 12 bases lying between them. The CDR3 is 15 residues long. The CDR3 nucleotides read TGTGCCAGCAGAGAGACAGTGCAAGCCAAAAACATTCAGTACTTC. Its translation is CASRETVQAKNIQYF.